The 25 T cell receptor beta chains below come from one sample, sequenced in a study of PD-1 blockade in classical Hodgkin lymphoma. Some clones are missing from TCRdb's copy, which holds only in-frame ones; the method was immunoSEQ multiplex PCR. The sample lists 75,000 to 100,000 clones, 85% to 95% occurring once. Time point: cycle 4 day 1 (C4D1), after less than seven weeks of nivolumab. All the patients suffered relapse after autologous stem cell transplantation, and brentuximab vedotin exposure differed. The material was peripheral blood mononuclear cells (PBMCs), obtained before the fourth cycle of nivolumab. These receptors originate from a human donor with classical Hodgkin lymphoma.

This chain uses TRBV6-5 with TRBJ1-4; TRBD1 agrees at 9 bases. This CDR3 is 14 amino acids long. Germline V lookup: CDR1 MNHEY, CDR2 SVGAGI. The V gene end was trimmed by 5 bases and the J gene end by 8 bases; junction bases not matched to a gene: 6. The CDR3 nucleotides are TGTGCCAGCAGTCAAGACAGGGGGAGCGAAAAACTGTTTTTT. This translates into CASSQDRGSEKLFF.

CDR3 residues: CAISDGGYGYTF. DNA for the CDR3: TGTGCCATCAGTGACGGTGGGTATGGCTACACCTTC. The chain recombines TRBV10-3 with TRBJ1-2; D is undetermined. Trimming took 3 bases from V and 5 from J, leaving 7 bases between them. Germline lookup yields CDR1 ENHRY and CDR2 SYGVKD. The CDR3 extends over 12 amino acids.

The chain is built from TRBV30 and TRBJ1-4; D call uncertain. Germline V lookup: CDR1 GTSNPN, CDR2 SVGIG (reference sequence). The CDR3 length is 12 residues. Trimming shortened V by 2 bases and J by 8 bases, and 9 bases separated the two germline ends. This chain's CDR3 is CAWSLYTEKLFF. CDR3 nucleotide sequence: TGTGCCTGGAGTCTATACACAGAAAAACTGTTTTTT.

This clone was observed once. The V gene is TRBV28, the J gene TRBJ1-4; D unclear. CDR1 is MDHEN and CDR2 is SYDVKM in the germline V gene. CDR3 length: 14 amino acids. Trimming stripped 4 bases from V and 8 bases from J, with 14 bases between. The CDR3 reads CASSSLPRAEKLFF. The CDR3 nucleotides read TGTGCCAGCAGTTCGTTACCACGGGCGGAAAAACTGTTTTTT.

This clone occurred once. V and J are TRBV2 and TRBJ2-5, with D perhaps being TRBD1 or TRBD2 (5 bases each). The J call is doubtful: the DNA matches TRBJ2-7 better. This CDR3 is 14 amino acids long. CDR1 and CDR2 from the germline V gene are SNHLY and FYNNEI. The CDR3 spells CAGATGAVSYEQYF. CDR3 nucleotide sequence: TGTGCCGGAGCCACCGGGGCCGTCTCCTACGAGCAGTACTTC.

To note about this clone: Other DNA sequences in this sample translate to the same CDR3. The V call is TRBV18, the J call TRBJ2-7, with TRBD1 matching 8 bases. V shed 3 bases and J 3 bases; nucleotides not matched to a gene: 4. This CDR3 contains 14 residues. CDR1 KGHSH and CDR2 LQKENI come from the germline V gene. The CDR3 is CASSPGQGVYEQYF. CDR3 coding DNA: TGTGCCAGCTCACCCGGACAGGGAGTCTACGAGCAGTACTTC.

The chain carries TRBV5-1 and TRBJ2-2; TRBD2 agrees at 7 bases. Germline V CDR1 and CDR2: SGHRS, YFSETQ. Trimming removed 6 bases from V and 6 bases from J; junction bases left unmatched: 14. CDR3 length: 16 residues. CDR3 residues: CASTPTTGLLSGELFF. CDR3 sequence (DNA): TGCGCCAGCACGCCCACTACGGGACTACTCTCCGGGGAGCTGTTTTTT.

The J gene is TRBJ2-1, the V gene TRBV14; 7 bases line up with TRBD1. Germline CDR1 SGHDN, CDR2 FVKESK. After removal of 1 base from V and 4 bases from J, the junction contained 16 bases not matched to a gene. The CDR3 runs 19 residues. This CDR3 is CASSQAQGRAVLPYNEQFF. As DNA, the CDR3 is TGTGCCAGCAGCCAAGCACAGGGGCGCGCGGTCTTGCCGTACAATGAGCAGTTCTTC.

The count of this clone is one. This chain links TRBV13 with TRBJ2-7, with TRBD2 identical over 7 bases. Germline V gene sequence: CDR1 PRHDT, CDR2 FYEKMQ (reference sequence). The CDR3 length is 13 residues. V dropped 1 base and J dropped 3; count of bases not matched to a gene: 0. CDR3 nucleotides: TGTGCCAGCAGCTTAGCTAGCGGCTACGAGCAGTACTTC. This gives the protein CASSLASGYEQYF.

The chain recombines TRBV9 with TRBJ2-7; 7 positions agree with TRBD1. The CDR3 is 14 amino acids. Per germline, CDR1 SGDLS and CDR2 YYNGEE. The V segment lost 7 bases and the J segment 5 bases; nucleotides outside the gene matches: 12. The CDR3, as DNA: TGTGCCAGCGGTAGGACAGGCCCCCCCAACGAGCAGTACTTC. Protein: CASGRTGPPNEQYF.

The gene calls are TRBV9 and TRBJ2-1; a weak D match, TRBD1 (5 bases). CDR3 length: 13 amino acids. V lost 1 base and J 4 bases, leaving 6 bases between the germline ends. CDR1 is SGDLS and CDR2 is YYNGEE in the germline V gene. As DNA, the CDR3 is TGTGCCAGCAGCGTACAGGGTTACAATGAGCAGTTCTTC. Translation gives CASSVQGYNEQFF.

The chain links TRBV10-3 to TRBJ1-3, with D tentatively TRBD1 (6 bases). The V and J ends lost 5 bases and 2 bases respectively, with 16 bases between them. This CDR3 has 16 amino acids. From germline, CDR1 is ENHRY and CDR2 SYGVKD. In nucleotides, the CDR3 is TGTGCCATCAGTCCATATGCCGGGACAACTGGAAACACCATATATTTT. Protein sequence: CAISPYAGTTGNTIYF.

The V gene is TRBV18, the J gene TRBJ2-2; 10 nucleotides align to TRBD1. Germline CDR1 and CDR2: KGHSH and LQKENI. The CDR3 sequence is 18 residues long. V trimming: 3 bases; J trimming: 5 bases; junction bases outside the gene matches: 12. The CDR3 DNA follows: TGTGCCAGCTCACCTCTGACAGGGGGCCAGGAAAGGACCGGGGAGCTGTTTTTT. It yields the protein CASSPLTGGQERTGELFF.

CDR3 residues: CASTTGWGQGTDTQYF. CDR3 DNA sequence: TGTGCCAGCACAACAGGTTGGGGACAGGGTACAGATACGCAGTATTTT. This sequence joins TRBV2 and TRBJ2-3, with 9 bases lining up with TRBD1. The CDR3 extends over 16 amino acids. Trimming removed 7 bases from V and 3 bases from J; junction bases left unmatched: 11. Germline V CDR1 and CDR2: SNHLY, FYNNEI.

CDR3 protein: CASSEEVWDTQFF. CDR3 nucleotide sequence: TGTGCCAGCAGTGAAGAAGTGTGGGACACCCAGTTCTTC. The V gene is TRBV2, the J gene TRBJ2-1, with D possibly matching TRBD1 (6 bases). The CDR3 has 13 residues. V was pared by 1 base and J by 13 bases, with 14 bases between. Germline V gene lookup returns CDR1 SNHLY and CDR2 FYNNEI.

This sequence joins TRBV14 and TRBJ2-5; 9 nucleotides align to TRBD1. The CDR3 has 15 amino acids. V lost 3 bases to trimming and J lost 5 bases; unmatched junction nucleotides: 7. Germline CDR1 is SGHDN and CDR2 is FVKESK. The CDR3, as DNA: TGTGCCAGCAGCCAGACGGGACAGGGAGGGGAGACCCAGTACTTC. Its translation is CASSQTGQGGETQYF.

J is TRBJ2-5 and V is TRBV5-6; no definite D call. The V end was cut by 6 bases, the J end by 0 bases, with 15 bases between. The CDR3 is 15 amino acids. Germline CDR1 and CDR2: SGHDT and YYEEEE. CDR3 DNA: TGTGCCAGCAACCCCTCTTTTGCAGACCAAGAGACCCAGTACTTC. Translation: CASNPSFADQETQYF.

The V and J genes are TRBV7-3 and TRBJ2-3, with a weak D call TRBD2 (7 bases). V was cut by 5 bases and J by 6 bases, with 15 bases left in between. The V gene's germline CDR1 is SGHTA and CDR2 FQGTGA. The CDR3 is made up of 14 amino acids. CDR3 sequence (DNA): TGTGCCAGCAGCGGCCGGGGGGCGAGTGATACGCAGTATTTT. As protein: CASSGRGASDTQYF. Looking up the rest from reference TRBV7-3 and TRBJ2-3 gives the full variable domain: GAGVSQTPSNKVTEKGKYVELRCDPISGHTALYWYRQSLGQGPEFLIYFQGTGAADDSGLPNDRFFAVRPEGSVSTLKIQRTERGDSAVYLCASSGRGASDTQYFGPGTRLTVL.

This clone appeared once. This rearrangement joins TRBV5-1 to TRBJ2-1; D remains unclear. V was clipped by 7 bases and J by 0 bases, with 11 bases between them. Germline CDR1 reads SGHRS; CDR2 reads YFSETQ. The CDR3 extends over 14 amino acids. The CDR3 spells CASGWRSSYNEQFF. The DNA for the CDR3 is TGCGCCAGCGGGTGGCGGAGCTCCTACAATGAGCAGTTCTTC. Together with reference TRBV5-1 and TRBJ2-1, the CDR3 gives the full variable domain: KAGVTQTPRYLIKTRGQQVTLSCSPISGHRSVSWYQQTPGQGLQFLFEYFSETQRNKGNFPGRFSGRQFSNSRSEMNVSTLELGDSALYLCASGWRSSYNEQFFGPGTRLTVL.

The chain uses TRBV6-5 and TRBJ2-3; 7 positions match TRBD1. The V gene's germline CDR1 is MNHEY and CDR2 SVGAGI. Losses at the gene ends were 0 bases for V and 4 bases for J; bases not matched to a gene: 1. CDR3 size: 14 residues. CDR3 nucleotide sequence: TGTGCCAGCAGTTACTCGACAGGGCCAGATACGCAGTATTTT. It specifies CASSYSTGPDTQYF.

In regard to this clone: One end of the junction fails to match germline, which may point to a read error. The chain couples TRBV27 to TRBJ2-3; weak D call: TRBD2 (5 bases). This CDR3 is built from 12 residues. Germline CDR1 and CDR2: MNHEY and SMNVEV (reference sequence). CDR3 sequence reads: CASSLPSGFWAW. CDR3 in DNA: TGTGCCAGCAGTTTACCCAGCGGATTTTGGGCGTGG.

This rearrangement joins TRBV19 to TRBJ1-4; tentatively, D is TRBD1 (5 bases). Germline CDR1 LNHDA, CDR2 SQIVND (reference sequence). With 6 bases removed from V and 7 bases from J, the gap between germline ends came to 15 bases. The CDR3 totals 14 residues. The CDR3 loop is CASRAAGLSEKLFF. CDR3 sequence (DNA): TGTGCCAGTAGGGCGGCGGGGCTATCTGAAAAACTGTTTTTT.

The chain is built from TRBV21-1 and TRBJ2-6; the table's D call, TRBD2, was not checked against the DNA. TRBV21-1 is labeled a pseudogene. There are 15 residues in the CDR3. The CDR3 spells CASSSVSSGANVLTF. As DNA, the CDR3 is TGTGCCAGCAGCAGCGTAAGCTCTGGGGCCAACGTCCTGACTTTC.

The chain has TRBV4-1 and TRBJ1-4, with 11 bases matching TRBD1. This CDR3 has 15 amino acids. Trimming cost V 5 bases and J 6 bases; bases outside gene matches: 5. Germline V gives CDR1 MGHRA, CDR2 YSYEKL. CDR3 DNA sequence: TGCGCCAGCAGCTCCCAGGGACAGGGGGATGAAAAACTGTTTTTT. It encodes CASSSQGQGDEKLFF.

The chain uses TRBV6-5 and TRBJ1-6; 8 nucleotides line up with TRBD1. CDR1 MNHEY and CDR2 SVGAGI come from the germline V gene. V trimming: 8 bases; J trimming: 9 bases; junction bases outside the gene matches: 12. CDR3 length: 15 amino acids. The CDR3 nucleotides read TGTGCCAGCCAAGGAAACAGGGGGAATCGTTCACCCCTCCACTTT. Translated: CASQGNRGNRSPLHF.